One and the same sample provided the 7 T cell receptor beta chains below, sequenced in a study of blood T cell repertoires in COVID-19. Method: immunoSEQ multiplex PCR; TCRdb's copy keeps in-frame clones and lacks some. The sample lists about 280,000 clones, 85% occurring once. Specimen: peripheral blood. The receptors shown here come from a human donor in a cohort sampled during active COVID-19.

This clone was counted a single time. The gene calls are TRBV21-1 and TRBJ2-7; the table's TRBD2 call for D was not verified on the DNA. TRBV21-1 is a pseudogene. The CDR3 loop spans 15 amino acids. CDR3 bases: TGTGCCAGCACGGGTGGGATAGGGAGGGCCTACGAGCAGTACTTC. Translation: CASTGGIGRAYEQYF.

The chain employs TRBV7-2 and TRBJ1-3; D gene ambiguous. Germline CDR1 is SGHTA and CDR2 is FQGNSA. Deletions cut 6 bases from V and 9 bases from J, with 18 bases between. CDR3 size: 14 residues. Here the CDR3 reads CASSQSGGFGTIYF. The CDR3 nucleotides read TGTGCCAGCAGTCAATCCGGAGGGTTCGGCACCATATATTTT. The full variable domain, its missing parts supplied by reference TRBV7-2 and TRBJ1-3, is GAGVSQSPSNKVTEKGKDVELRCDPISGHTALYWYRQSLGQGLEFLIYFQGNSAPDKSGLPSDRFSAERTGGSVSTLTIQRTQQEDSAVYLCASSQSGGFGTIYFGEGSWLTVV.

The chain recombines TRBV7-8 with TRBJ2-7, with a tentative D call TRBD2 (6 bases). Germline V lookup: CDR1 SGHVS, CDR2 FQNEAQ. The ends were cut back, 5 bases at V and 0 bases at J, with 20 bases in the middle. This CDR3 comprises 17 residues. Here the CDR3 DNA reads TGTGCCAGCAGCCTATACCGAGGAGCGACTAGCTCCTACGAGCAGTACTTC. Protein: CASSLYRGATSSYEQYF.

The CDR3 DNA follows: TGTGCCACCGCTTTACAGGGCGGTCAGCCCCAGCATTTT. Its protein is CATALQGGQPQHF. This sequence joins TRBV19 and TRBJ1-5; weak D call: TRBD1 (6 bases). The CDR3 has 13 amino acids. Germline values: CDR1 LNHDA, CDR2 SQIVND (reference sequence). V gave up 10 bases and J gave up 6 bases, with 16 bases separating them.

The genes are TRBV18 and TRBJ1-5; 8 nucleotides line up with TRBD1. This CDR3 is built from 13 residues. Germline loops: CDR1 KGHSH, CDR2 LQKENI. Unmatched junction bases numbered 8, after V lost 3 bases and J lost 13 bases. For the CDR3, the DNA is TGTGCCAGCTCACCCAAAGACAGGGGAAGACAGCATTTT. This encodes CASSPKDRGRQHF.

This chain uses TRBV2 with TRBJ2-3; TRBD1 is a possible D gene (6 bases). Per the germline V gene, CDR1 is SNHLY and CDR2 is FYNNEI. CDR3 length: 14 residues. The V and J ends lost 6 bases and 5 bases respectively, with 15 bases between them. CDR3 sequence reads: CASRRTATKDTQYF. CDR3 nucleotide sequence: TGTGCCAGCAGGCGGACAGCTACCAAAGATACGCAGTATTTT.

J is TRBJ2-7 and V is TRBV12-3 or TRBV12-4; D is perhaps TRBD2 (5 bases). The CDR3 sequence is 12 residues long. V was shortened by 2 bases and J by 8 bases, with 10 bases between the two germline ends. The CDR3 coding sequence is TGTGCCAGCAGTTTAACTAGTTCCAAGCAGTACTTC. This encodes CASSLTSSKQYF.